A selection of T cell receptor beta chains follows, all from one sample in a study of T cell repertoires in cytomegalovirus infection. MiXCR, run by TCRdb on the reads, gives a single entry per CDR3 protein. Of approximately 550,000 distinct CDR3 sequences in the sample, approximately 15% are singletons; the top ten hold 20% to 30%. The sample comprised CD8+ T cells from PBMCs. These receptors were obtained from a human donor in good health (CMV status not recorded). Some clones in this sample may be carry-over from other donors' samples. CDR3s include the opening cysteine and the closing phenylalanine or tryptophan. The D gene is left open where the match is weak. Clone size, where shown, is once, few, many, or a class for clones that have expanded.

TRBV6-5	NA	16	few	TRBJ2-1	CASNKQRRSSYNEQFF	TGTGCCAGCAATAAACAGCGGAGGAGCTCCTACAATGAGCAGTTCTTC
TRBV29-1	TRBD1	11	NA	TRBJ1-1	CSASGTGLTFF	TGCAGCGCCTCGGGGACAGGGTTAACTTTCTTT
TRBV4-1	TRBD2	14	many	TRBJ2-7	CASALAESSYEQYF	TGCGCCAGTGCTCTAGCGGAGAGCTCCTACGAGCAGTACTTC
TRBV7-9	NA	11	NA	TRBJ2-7	CASSSPSEQYF	TGTGCCAGCAGCTCCCCCTCAGAGCAGTACTTC
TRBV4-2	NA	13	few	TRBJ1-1	CASSQGGHTEAFF	TGTGCCAGCAGCCAGGGGGGACACACTGAAGCTTTCTTT
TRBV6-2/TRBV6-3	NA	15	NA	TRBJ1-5	CASRGTERAHQPQHF	TGTGCCAGCAGGGGTACCGAACGGGCCCATCAGCCCCAGCATTTT
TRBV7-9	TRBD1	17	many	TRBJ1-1	CASSASRDRDRGTEAFF	TGTGCCAGCAGCGCATCCCGGGACAGGGATCGGGGCACTGAAGCTTTCTTT
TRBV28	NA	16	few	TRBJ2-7	CASSFLDPGRMGEQYF	TGTGCCAGCAGTTTTTTGGACCCTGGGCGCATGGGCGAGCAGTACTTC
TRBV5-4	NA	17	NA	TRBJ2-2	CASSLGPRGGNTGELFF	TGTGCCAGCAGCTTAGGCCCCCGAGGGGGAAACACCGGGGAGCTGTTTTTT
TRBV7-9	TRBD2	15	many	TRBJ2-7	CASSWSPGLAVEQYF	TGTGCCAGCAGCTGGAGCCCGGGTCTAGCGGTCGAGCAGTACTTC
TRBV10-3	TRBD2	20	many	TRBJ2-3	CAISVTGLAGGRTSTDTQYF	TGTGCCATCAGTGTAACGGGACTAGCGGGGGGACGAACTAGCACAGATACGCAGTATTTT
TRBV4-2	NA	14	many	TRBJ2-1	CASSQDGLEPKRFF	TGTGCCAGCAGCCAAGACGGGTTAGAGCCAAAGAGGTTCTTC
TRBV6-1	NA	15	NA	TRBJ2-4	CASSPYSETKNIQYF	TGTGCCAGCAGTCCGTACTCGGAGACCAAAAACATTCAGTACTTC
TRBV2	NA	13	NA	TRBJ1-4	CAGRTRGNEKLFF	TGTGCCGGGCGGACAAGGGGGAATGAAAAACTGTTTTTT
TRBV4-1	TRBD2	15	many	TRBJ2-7	CASSQGTSGVYEQYF	TGCGCCAGCAGCCAAGGGACTAGCGGAGTCTACGAGCAGTACTTC
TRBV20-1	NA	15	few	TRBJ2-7	CSAREPTSKSYEQYF	TGCAGTGCTAGAGAGCCGACTAGTAAGTCCTACGAGCAGTACTTC
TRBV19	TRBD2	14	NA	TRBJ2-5	CASSTREGPETQYF	TGTGCCAGTAGTACCCGGGAGGGCCCTGAGACCCAGTACTTC
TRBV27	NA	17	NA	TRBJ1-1	CVSNSRGPLVRNTEAFF	TGTGTCAGCAATTCCCGGGGACCCCTCGTTAGGAACACTGAAGCTTTCTTT
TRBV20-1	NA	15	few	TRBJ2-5	CSAPPSYRVRETQYF	TGCAGTGCTCCACCGAGCTACAGGGTACGGGAGACCCAGTACTTC
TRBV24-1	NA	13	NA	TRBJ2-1	CATSDSGGNEQFF	TGTGCCACCAGTGATTCGGGTGGGAATGAGCAGTTCTTC